This TCR beta chain was found in a study of T cell repertoires in cytomegalovirus infection. Study summary: A matching HLA type, together with CMV infection, was signaled by public TCR beta signatures.

Whole-study findings and limits: Using cumulative public TCR beta family frequency, the authors identified those who carried CMV together with the relevant HLA. In two of eight donors, the top clonotype was HLA-C-restricted CMV-specific.

The germline CDR1 and CDR2 sequences are LNHDA and SQIVND (reference sequence). The ends were cut back, 7 bases at V and 7 bases at J, with 16 bases in the middle. The CDR3 covers 13 residues. On this clonotype itself: Antigen: not known.

TCRdb ran MiXCR on the reads and lists one entry per CDR3 protein. The table lists some 480,000 distinct CDR3 sequences, around a third of them singletons. V usage is TRBV19 and J usage is TRBJ1-1; D may be TRBD1 (6 bases). The sample in question was cultured PBMCs, obtained from culture after CMV antigen stimulation. The sequence came from a human donor in good health (CMV status not recorded). Some clones in this sample may be carry-over from other donors' samples. The CDR3: CASKTGPVDEAFF. In DNA, the CDR3 is TGTGCCAGTAAGACAGGCCCCGTTGATGAAGCTTTCTTT.